This T cell receptor beta chain came from a study of T cell repertoires in cytomegalovirus infection. Whole-study context: Recently identified HLA-C-restricted and well-studied HLA-B-restricted CMV epitopes were used. A matching HLA type, together with CMV infection, was signaled by public TCR beta signatures.

Findings and caveats of the study: Summed public TCR beta family frequency identified CMV carriers bearing the relevant HLA.

In this sample, this clonotype turned up many times. As yet, its antigen is unknown. This CDR3 spans 16 amino acids. Germline V CDR1 and CDR2: SGHVS, FNYEAQ. J was trimmed by 4 bases and V by 3 bases; bases with no gene match: 8. In TCRdb, the reads were re-called with MiXCR into one record per CDR3 protein. Of about 900,000 distinct CDR3 sequences listed, 30% to 40% are singletons. The sample here was cultured CD8+ T cells from PBMCs, taken from culture after CMV antigen stimulation. The origin of this receptor is a human donor in good health (CMV status not recorded). Some clones in this sample may be carry-over from other donors' samples. V usage is TRBV7-6 and J usage is TRBJ2-2, with 7 bases identical to TRBD1. The CDR3 protein is CASSFDRDLGTGELFF. The CDR3 DNA is TGTGCCAGCAGCTTTGACAGGGATTTGGGCACCGGGGAGCTGTTTTTT.